A selection of T cell receptor beta chains follows, all from one sample in a study of cytomegalovirus exposure and HLA in healthy donors. TCRdb's table, derived via immunoSEQ multiplex PCR, lists solely in-frame clones and lacks some. In the table there are 150,000 to 200,000 clones, 81% of which are singletons. The sequenced material came from PBMCs. The receptors here all came from a man between 50 and 59 years old in good health and CMV-seropositive. The CDR3 runs from the conserved cysteine through the conserved F or W. The D gene is left open where the match is weak. The listing skips clone size in some rows; elsewhere it reads once, few, many or a size class.

TRBV7-3,TRBJ1-1,-,-,TGTGCCAGCAGACAATCGGGGGGAACTGAAGCTTTCTTT,CASRQSGGTEAFF
TRBV4-2,TRBJ2-2,few,TRBD1,TGTGCCAGCAGCCAGTCAGGGACAGAAAGGCACACCGGGGAGCTGTTTTTT,CASSQSGTERHTGELFF
TRBV4-1,TRBJ1-2,-,-,TGCGCCAGCAGCCAAGATTGGAGGGGGGGCAACTATGGCTACACCTTC,CASSQDWRGGNYGYTF
TRBV19,TRBJ2-3,-,TRBD2,TGTGCCAGTAGTATAGGCCCCGGGGTAGCGGGGGCCCTCACAGATACGCAGTATTTT,CASSIGPGVAGALTDTQYF
TRBV9,TRBJ2-3,-,TRBD2,TGTGCCAGCAGCCTAACCCTAGCGGGAAAAGATACGCAGTATTTT,CASSLTLAGKDTQYF
TRBV28,TRBJ1-1,-,-,TGTGCCACCGGGTGGGGGCTAAAAGCTTTCTTT,CATGWGLKAFF
TRBV5-1,TRBJ2-5,-,TRBD2,TGCGCCAGCAGCTTGTTTAGCGGGGGGAATGTGGAGACCCAGTACTTC,CASSLFSGGNVETQYF
TRBV18,TRBJ1-1,-,-,TGTGCCAGCTCACCGCAGGGGTCTGAAGCTTTCTTT,CASSPQGSEAFF
TRBV6-1,TRBJ1-4,-,TRBD1,TGTGCCAGCAGGAACTCCGGGACAGCCCCAGGGGAACTGTTTTTT,CASRNSGTAPGELFF
TRBV7-6,TRBJ1-2,-,-,TGTGCCAGCAGCTTAAACCCCGACAGCGGCTACACCTTC,CASSLNPDSGYTF
TRBV29-1,TRBJ2-1,few,TRBD2,TGCAGCGTCCTACTAGCGGGAGGAGCTTACAATGAGCAGTTCTTC,CSVLLAGGAYNEQFF
TRBV19,TRBJ2-5,-,TRBD2,TGTGCCAGTAGTATGGCTAGCGGGAGCGTAGAGACCCAGTACTTC,CASSMASGSVETQYF
TRBV4-1,TRBJ1-1,-,-,TGCGCCAGCAGCCAAGGGGAGGCCAGGGAAGCTTTCTTT,CASSQGEAREAFF
TRBV27,TRBJ1-6,-,TRBD1,TGTGCCAGCAGTTTCGAGACAGGGGGTGGTTCACCCCTCCACTTT,CASSFETGGGSPLHF
TRBV14,TRBJ2-5,-,TRBD1,TGTGCCAGCAGCCGGGGACAGGGAGAGACCCAGTACTTC,CASSRGQGETQYF
TRBV5-1,TRBJ2-7,-,-,TGCGCCAGCAGCTTGGCGCCGGGACTTAGCTACGAGCAGTACTTC,CASSLAPGLSYEQYF
TRBV28,TRBJ1-4,-,-,TGTGCCAGCAGCGAGGGTGGGTCGGGTAATGAAAAACTGTTTTTT,CASSEGGSGNEKLFF
TRBV7-6,TRBJ1-1,-,TRBD1,TGTGCCAGCAGCTCGGACAGGGGACTCACTGAAGCTTTCTTT,CASSSDRGLTEAFF
TRBV4-2,TRBJ1-1,-,-,TGTGCCAGCAGCCATGAAGCTTTGAACACTGAAGCTTTCTTT,CASSHEALNTEAFF
TRBV7-9,TRBJ2-1,-,-,TGTGCCAGCAGCTTCCAGGGATTCTCCTACAATGAGCAGTTCTTC,CASSFQGFSYNEQFF
TRBV4-3,TRBJ2-1,-,-,TGCGCCAGCAGCCAAGACGGCAGGGTCAATGAGCAGTTCTTC,CASSQDGRVNEQFF
TRBV5-8,TRBJ2-5,-,TRBD2,TGTGCCAGCAGCTTGGGACTAGCGGGGGGTGAGGAGACCCAGTACTTC,CASSLGLAGGEETQYF
TRBV9,TRBJ2-1,once,TRBD1,TGTGCCAGCAGCTCGGGACAGCACAATGAGCAGTTCTTC,CASSSGQHNEQFF
TRBV7-9,TRBJ2-2,-,TRBD2,TGTGCCAGCAGCTCAAGTCTAGCGGGAGCCCATACCGGGGAGCTGTTTTTT,CASSSSLAGAHTGELFF
TRBV5-1,TRBJ1-6,-,-,TGCGCCAGCAGCTTAGACACTCGCAATTCACCCCTCCACTTT,CASSLDTRNSPLHF
TRBV6-1,TRBJ1-3,-,-,TGTGCCAGCAGTGTCCTGCGCTCTGGAAACACCATATATTTT,CASSVLRSGNTIYF
TRBV4-1,TRBJ1-4,-,-,TGCGCCAGCAGGCGGGGTTCGGGTAATGAAAAACTGTTTTTT,CASRRGSGNEKLFF
TRBV4-3,TRBJ2-2,few,-,TGCGCCAGCAGCCAAGATTCCGGGACGAACACCGGGGAGCTGTTTTTT,CASSQDSGTNTGELFF
TRBV9,TRBJ1-1,once,-,TGTGCCAGCAGCGCCCGGTTGGGGGCGAACACTGAAGCTTTCTTT,CASSARLGANTEAFF
TRBV28,TRBJ2-1,-,TRBD2,TGTGCCAGCAAAGACTGGCCCGGGGGGAGCAATGAGCAGTTCTTC,CASKDWPGGSNEQFF
TRBV5-1,TRBJ2-3,-,TRBD2,TGCGCCAGCAGCCCCTATTTTGCGGGAGGCCAAGATACGCAGTATTTT,CASSPYFAGGQDTQYF
TRBV18,TRBJ1-5,-,TRBD1,TGTGCCAGCTCACCACTGGACAGGGGCGGCAATCAGCCCCAGCATTTT,CASSPLDRGGNQPQHF
TRBV28,TRBJ1-3,-,-,TGTGCCAGCAGGGCAGGCCACTCTGGAAACACCATATATTTT,CASRAGHSGNTIYF
TRBV2,TRBJ1-5,-,-,TGTGCCAGCAGTGATCCCAGGGTGCACAATCAGCCCCAGCATTTT,CASSDPRVHNQPQHF
TRBV7-2,TRBJ1-5,-,-,TGTGCCAGCAGCTTAATTTCTACGAAGCCCCAGCATTTT,CASSLISTKPQHF
TRBV7-2,TRBJ2-5,-,TRBD1,TGTGCCAGCAGCTTAGGCGCAGGGGGAGAGACCCAGTACTTC,CASSLGAGGETQYF
TRBV29-1,TRBJ2-5,-,-,TGCAGCGTGACTGCCGCGGGGCACGGGACCCAGTACTTC,CSVTAAGHGTQYF
TRBV9,TRBJ1-1,few,TRBD1,TGTGCCAGCAGCAACTCTCAGGGGGCGAGGAACACTGAAGCTTTCTTT,CASSNSQGARNTEAFF
TRBV6-1,TRBJ1-4,-,-,TGTGCCAGCAGTGAAACTTTGAACAGGCCCAATGAAAAACTGTTTTTT,CASSETLNRPNEKLFF
TRBV5-8,TRBJ2-5,-,-,TGTGCCAGCAGCTTCCCCCAGAGCGGGGAGACCCAGTACTTC,CASSFPQSGETQYF
TRBV7-7,TRBJ2-2,-,-,TGTGCTAGCAGCGCAGTGTCTCACACCGGGGAGCTGTTTTTT,CASSAVSHTGELFF
TRBV5-1,TRBJ1-4,once,-,TGCGCCAGCAGCTTAGGTTCATGGAGTGAAAAACTGTTTTTT,CASSLGSWSEKLFF
TRBV6-4,TRBJ2-3,-,-,TGTGCCAGCAGTGACGCGGCGGGGGCAACAGACACGCAGTATTTT,CASSDAAGATDTQYF
TRBV19,TRBJ1-4,-,-,TGTGCCAGTAGTATCCCCCCAGAGGGAAGACTGTTTTTT,CASSIPPEGRLFF
TRBV2,TRBJ1-1,-,TRBD1,TGTGCCAGCGAGGGGGCTCGGGGCACTGAAGCTTTCTTT,CASEGARGTEAFF
TRBV9,TRBJ2-5,-,TRBD2,TGTGCCAGCAGCGTCCTCGGGGGGGTACAAGAGACCCAGTACTTC,CASSVLGGVQETQYF
TRBV5-4,TRBJ2-5,few,-,TGTGCCAGCAGCTACCAGATACAAGAGACCCAGTACTTC,CASSYQIQETQYF
TRBV6-1,TRBJ1-1,few,-,TGTGCCAGCAGAGCCACAGGGTGGACTGAAGCTTTCTTT,CASRATGWTEAFF
TRBV6-1,TRBJ1-1,-,-,TGTGCCAGCAGTGAAGGGGGGACACCAGACACTGAAGCTTTCTTT,CASSEGGTPDTEAFF
TRBV9,TRBJ1-2,-,TRBD1,TGTGCCAGCAGCGCCAAAATTACAGGGGGCGATAACTATGGCTACACCTTC,CASSAKITGGDNYGYTF
TRBV9,TRBJ2-3,-,TRBD2,TGTGCCAGCAGCGTAGTAGCGGGAACCACAGATACGCAGTATTTT,CASSVVAGTTDTQYF
TRBV5-1,TRBJ1-2,-,-,TGCGCCAGCAGGGCTACAATCGAGGGGAGGGATAACTATGGCTACACCTTC,CASRATIEGRDNYGYTF
TRBV4-1,TRBJ1-6,-,-,TGCGCCAGCAGCCAAGAATCCGGGACACCAAATTCACCCCTCCACTTT,CASSQESGTPNSPLHF
TRBV5-4,TRBJ1-2,-,TRBD1,TGTGCCAGCAGCGACAGACAGGGGGCAGCCTATGGCTACACCTTC,CASSDRQGAAYGYTF
TRBV5-4,TRBJ2-1,-,-,TGTGCCAGCAGCCGGGACAAAAGCTCCTACAATGAGCAGTTCTTC,CASSRDKSSYNEQFF